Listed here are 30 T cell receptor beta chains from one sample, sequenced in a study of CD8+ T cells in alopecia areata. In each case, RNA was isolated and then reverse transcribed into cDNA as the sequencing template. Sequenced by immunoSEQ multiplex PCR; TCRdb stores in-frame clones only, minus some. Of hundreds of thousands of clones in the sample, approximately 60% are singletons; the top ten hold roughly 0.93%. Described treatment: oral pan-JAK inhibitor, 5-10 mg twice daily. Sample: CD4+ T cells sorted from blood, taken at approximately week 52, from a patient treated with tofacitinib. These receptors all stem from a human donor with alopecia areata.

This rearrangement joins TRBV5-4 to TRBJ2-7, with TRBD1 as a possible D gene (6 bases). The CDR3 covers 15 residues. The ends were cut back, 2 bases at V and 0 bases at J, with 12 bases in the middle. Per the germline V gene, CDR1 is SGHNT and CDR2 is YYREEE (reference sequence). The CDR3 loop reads CASSFPQGTSYEQYF. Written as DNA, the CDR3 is TGTGCCAGCAGCTTTCCTCAGGGGACCTCCTACGAGCAGTACTTC.

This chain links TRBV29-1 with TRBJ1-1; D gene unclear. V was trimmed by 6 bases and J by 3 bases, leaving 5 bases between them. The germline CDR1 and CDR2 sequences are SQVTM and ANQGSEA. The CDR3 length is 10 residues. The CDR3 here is CSVLDTEAFF. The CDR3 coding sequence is TGCAGCGTCTTGGACACTGAAGCTTTCTTT.

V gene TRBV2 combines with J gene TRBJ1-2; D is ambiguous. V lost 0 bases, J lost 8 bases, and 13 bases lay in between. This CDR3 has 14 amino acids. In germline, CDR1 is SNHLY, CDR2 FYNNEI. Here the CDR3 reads CASSEAQASWGYTF. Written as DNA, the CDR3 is TGTGCCAGCAGTGAAGCGCAGGCGTCCTGGGGCTACACCTTC.

In nucleotides, the CDR3 is TGCGCCAGCAGCCAAGCGCCAGCAGCAACTAATGAAAAACTGTTTTTT. Translation: CASSQAPAATNEKLFF. The chain employs TRBV4-3 and TRBJ1-4; D remains ambiguous. CDR1 is LGHNA and CDR2 is YSLEER in the germline V gene. The CDR3 totals 16 residues. The ends were cut back, 1 base at V and 0 bases at J, with 9 bases in the middle.

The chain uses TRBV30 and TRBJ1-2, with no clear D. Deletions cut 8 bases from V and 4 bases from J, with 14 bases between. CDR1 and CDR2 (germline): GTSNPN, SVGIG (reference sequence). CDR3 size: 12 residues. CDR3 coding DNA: TGTGCCACCTCGAATGGGATCTATGGCTACACCTTC. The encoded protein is CATSNGIYGYTF.

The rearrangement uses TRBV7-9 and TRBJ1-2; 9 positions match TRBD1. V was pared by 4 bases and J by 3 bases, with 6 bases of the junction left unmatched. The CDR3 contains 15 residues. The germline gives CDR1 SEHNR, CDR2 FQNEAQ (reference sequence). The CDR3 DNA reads TGTGCCAGCAGCTCCCACAGGGGGCTTGACTATGGCTACACCTTC. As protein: CASSSHRGLDYGYTF. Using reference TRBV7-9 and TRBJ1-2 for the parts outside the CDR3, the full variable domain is DTGVSQNPRHKITKRGQNVTFRCDPISEHNRLYWYRQTLGQGPEFLTYFQNEAQLEKSRLLSDRFSAERPKGSFSTLEIQRTEQGDSAMYLCASSSHRGLDYGYTFGSGTRLTVV.

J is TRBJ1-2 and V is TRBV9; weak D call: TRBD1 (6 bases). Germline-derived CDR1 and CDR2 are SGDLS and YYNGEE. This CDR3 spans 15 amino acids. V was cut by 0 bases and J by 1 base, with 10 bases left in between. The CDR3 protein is CASSVAGALNYGYTF. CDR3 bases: TGTGCCAGCAGCGTAGCAGGGGCTCTTAACTATGGCTACACCTTC.

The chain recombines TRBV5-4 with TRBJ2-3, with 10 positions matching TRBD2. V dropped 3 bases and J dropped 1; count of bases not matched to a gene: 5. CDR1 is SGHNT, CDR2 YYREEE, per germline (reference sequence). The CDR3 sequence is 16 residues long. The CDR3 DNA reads TGTGCCAGCAGCTCAAAGCGGGGGGGCGGCACAGATACGCAGTATTTT. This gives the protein CASSSKRGGGTDTQYF.

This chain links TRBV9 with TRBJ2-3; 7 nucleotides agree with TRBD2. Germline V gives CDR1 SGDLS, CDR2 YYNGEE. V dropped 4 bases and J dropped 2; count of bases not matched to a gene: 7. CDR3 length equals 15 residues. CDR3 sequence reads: CASSKIGGDTDTQYF. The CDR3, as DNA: TGTGCCAGCAGCAAAATTGGGGGGGACACAGATACGCAGTATTTT.

The CDR3 sequence: CASSPRDVNNEQFF. In DNA, the CDR3 is TGCGCCAGCAGCCCCAGGGATGTCAACAATGAGCAGTTCTTC. The V gene is TRBV4-1, the J gene TRBJ2-1, with D possibly being TRBD1 (5 bases). V was clipped by 4 bases and J by 5 bases, with 12 bases between them. Germline-derived CDR1 and CDR2 are MGHRA and YSYEKL. The CDR3 runs to 14 residues.

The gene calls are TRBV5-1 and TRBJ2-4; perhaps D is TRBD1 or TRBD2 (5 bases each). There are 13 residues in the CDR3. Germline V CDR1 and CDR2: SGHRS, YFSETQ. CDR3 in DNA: TGCCCTGGGGGACGGCTAGCCAAAAACATTCAGTACTTC. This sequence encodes CPGGRLAKNIQYF. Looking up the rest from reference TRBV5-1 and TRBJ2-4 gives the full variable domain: KAGVTQTPRYLIKTRGQQVTLSCSPISGHRSVSWYQQTPGQGLQFLFEYFSETQRNKGNFPGRFSGRQFSNSRSEMNVSTLELGDSALYLCPGGRLAKNIQYFGAGTRLSVL.

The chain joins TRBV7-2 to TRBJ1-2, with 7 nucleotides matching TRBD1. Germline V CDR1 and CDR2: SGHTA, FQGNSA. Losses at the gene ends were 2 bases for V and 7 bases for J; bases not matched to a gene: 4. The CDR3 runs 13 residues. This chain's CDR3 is CASSLRQGGGYTF. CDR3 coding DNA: TGTGCCAGCAGCTTACGACAGGGCGGTGGCTACACCTTC. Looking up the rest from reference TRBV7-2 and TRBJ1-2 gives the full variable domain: GAGVSQSPSNKVTEKGKDVELRCDPISGHTALYWYRQSLGQGLEFLIYFQGNSAPDKSGLPSDRFSAERTGGSVSTLTIQRTQQEDSAVYLCASSLRQGGGYTFGSGTRLTVV.

The chain's CDR3 is CAWSVRQGWNTEAFF. The CDR3 DNA follows: TGTGCCTGGAGTGTAAGACAGGGATGGAACACTGAAGCTTTCTTT. The chain recombines TRBV30 with TRBJ1-1; 7 nucleotides align to TRBD1. The CDR3 length is 15 residues. V shed 0 bases, J shed 1 base, and the junction held 5 bases outside the gene matches. Germline V lookup: CDR1 GTSNPN, CDR2 SVGIG (reference sequence).

CDR3 nucleotide sequence: TGTGCCAGCAGCTTAAGTACAGGGAACGAGCAGTACTTC. Protein product: CASSLSTGNEQYF. The chain has TRBV7-9 and TRBJ2-7, with D possibly TRBD1 on 6 matching bases. This CDR3 region has 13 residues. Germline values: CDR1 SEHNR, CDR2 FQNEAQ (reference sequence). Trimming stripped 2 bases from V and 5 bases from J, with 10 bases between.

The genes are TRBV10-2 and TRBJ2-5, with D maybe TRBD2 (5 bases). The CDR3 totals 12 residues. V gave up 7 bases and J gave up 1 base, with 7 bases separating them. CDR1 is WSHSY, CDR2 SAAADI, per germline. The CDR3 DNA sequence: TGCGCCAGCACTGCGGGCCAAGAGACCCAGTACTTC. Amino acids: CASTAGQETQYF.

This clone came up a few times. CDR3 loop: CASSLDWGRSPLHF. CDR3 DNA: TGTGCCAGCAGCCTGGACTGGGGTCGGTCACCCCTCCACTTT. The chain carries TRBV5-6 and TRBJ1-6, with D unclear. This CDR3 has 14 residues. Trimming removed 4 bases from V and 10 bases from J, with 15 bases in between. Germline-derived CDR1 and CDR2 are SGHDT and YYEEEE.

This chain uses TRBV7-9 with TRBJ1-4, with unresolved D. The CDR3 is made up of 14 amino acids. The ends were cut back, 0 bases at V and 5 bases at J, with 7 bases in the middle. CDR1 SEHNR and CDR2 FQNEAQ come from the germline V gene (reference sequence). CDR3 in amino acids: CASSLAGLNEKLFF. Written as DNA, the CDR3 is TGTGCCAGCAGCTTAGCCGGTCTCAATGAAAAACTGTTTTTT.

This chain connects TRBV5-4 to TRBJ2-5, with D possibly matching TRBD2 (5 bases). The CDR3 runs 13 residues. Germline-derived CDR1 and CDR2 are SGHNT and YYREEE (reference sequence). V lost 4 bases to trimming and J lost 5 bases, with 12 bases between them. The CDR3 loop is CASSPGFGETQYF. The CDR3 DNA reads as TGTGCCAGCAGCCCGGGGTTCGGGGAGACCCAGTACTTC.

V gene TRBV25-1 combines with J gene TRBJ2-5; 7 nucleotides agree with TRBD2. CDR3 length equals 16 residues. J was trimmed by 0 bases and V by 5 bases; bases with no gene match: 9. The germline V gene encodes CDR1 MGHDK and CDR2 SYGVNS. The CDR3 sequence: CASSQSGVPYQETQYF. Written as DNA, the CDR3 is TGTGCCAGCAGTCAAAGCGGGGTACCGTACCAAGAGACCCAGTACTTC.

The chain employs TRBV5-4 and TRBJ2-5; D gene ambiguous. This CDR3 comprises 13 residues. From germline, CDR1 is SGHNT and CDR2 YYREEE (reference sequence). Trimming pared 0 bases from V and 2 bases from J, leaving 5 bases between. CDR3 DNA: TGTGCCAGCAGCTTGGTGCAGCAAGAGACCCAGTACTTC. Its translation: CASSLVQQETQYF. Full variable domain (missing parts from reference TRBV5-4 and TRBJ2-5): ETGVTQSPTHLIKTRGQQVTLRCSSQSGHNTVSWYQQALGQGPQFIFQYYREEENGRGNFPPRFSGLQFPNYSSELNVNALELDDSALYLCASSLVQQETQYFGPGTRLLVL.

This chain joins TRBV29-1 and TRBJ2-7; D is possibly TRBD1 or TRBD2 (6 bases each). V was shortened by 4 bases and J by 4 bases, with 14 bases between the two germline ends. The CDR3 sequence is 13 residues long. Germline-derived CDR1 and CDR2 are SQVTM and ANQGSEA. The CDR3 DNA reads TGCAGCGTTGTTATTGGAGGGGGTTACGAGCAGTACTTC. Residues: CSVVIGGGYEQYF.

The CDR3 DNA sequence: TGTGCCAGCAGCTTAGTGTGGGGGCCCTATGGCTACACCTTC. Its protein product is CASSLVWGPYGYTF. The chain recombines TRBV7-2 with TRBJ1-2, with D possibly TRBD1 on 6 matching bases. This CDR3 contains 14 residues. V gave up 1 base and J gave up 4 bases, with 10 bases separating them. CDR1 and CDR2 from the germline V gene are SGHTA and FQGNSA.

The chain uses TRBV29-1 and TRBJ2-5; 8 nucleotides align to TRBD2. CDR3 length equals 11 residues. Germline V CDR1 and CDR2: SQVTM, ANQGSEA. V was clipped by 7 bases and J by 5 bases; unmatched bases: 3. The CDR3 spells CSAGREETQYF. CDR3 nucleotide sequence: TGCAGCGCCGGGAGGGAGGAGACCCAGTACTTC.

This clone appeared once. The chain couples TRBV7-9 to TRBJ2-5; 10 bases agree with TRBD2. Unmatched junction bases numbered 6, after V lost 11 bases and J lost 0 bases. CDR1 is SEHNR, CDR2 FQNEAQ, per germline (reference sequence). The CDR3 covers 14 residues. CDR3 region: CACLAGEYQETQYF. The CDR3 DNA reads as TGTGCCTGCCTAGCGGGGGAGTACCAAGAGACCCAGTACTTC.

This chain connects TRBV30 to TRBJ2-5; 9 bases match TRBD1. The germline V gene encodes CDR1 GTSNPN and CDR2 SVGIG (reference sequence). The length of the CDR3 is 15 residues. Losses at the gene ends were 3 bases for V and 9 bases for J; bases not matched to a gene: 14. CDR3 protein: CAWRTPGTGPGAQYF. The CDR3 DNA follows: TGTGCCTGGAGGACCCCCGGGACAGGGCCTGGGGCCCAGTACTTC.

CDR3 region: CASSSRGHSYEQYF. CDR3 nucleotides: TGTGCCAGCAGCTCTCGGGGACACTCCTACGAGCAGTACTTC. V gene TRBV7-2 combines with J gene TRBJ2-7; D perhaps matches TRBD1 (6 bases). CDR3 size: 14 residues. CDR1 is SGHTA, CDR2 FQGNSA, per germline. Deletions cut 4 bases from V and 0 bases from J, with 10 bases between.

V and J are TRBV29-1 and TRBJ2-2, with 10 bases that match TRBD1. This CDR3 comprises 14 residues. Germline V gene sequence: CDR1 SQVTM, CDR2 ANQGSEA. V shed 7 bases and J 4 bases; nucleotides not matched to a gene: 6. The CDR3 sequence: CSASWTGGTGELFF. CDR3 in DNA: TGCAGCGCCTCATGGACAGGGGGCACCGGGGAGCTGTTTTTT.

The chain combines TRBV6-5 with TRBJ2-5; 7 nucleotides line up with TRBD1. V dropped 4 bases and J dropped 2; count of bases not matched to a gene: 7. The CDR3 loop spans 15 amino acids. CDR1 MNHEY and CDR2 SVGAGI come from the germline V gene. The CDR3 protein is CASSSWDSGQETQYF. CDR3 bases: TGTGCCAGCAGTTCCTGGGACAGTGGGCAAGAGACCCAGTACTTC.

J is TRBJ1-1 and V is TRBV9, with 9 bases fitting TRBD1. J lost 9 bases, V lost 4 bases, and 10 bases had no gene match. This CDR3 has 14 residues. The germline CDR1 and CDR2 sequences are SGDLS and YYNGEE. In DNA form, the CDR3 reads TGTGCCAGCAGCACTACACAGGGGGCCGATCAAGCTTTCTTT. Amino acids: CASSTTQGADQAFF. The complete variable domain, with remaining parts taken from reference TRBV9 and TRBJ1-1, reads DSGVTQTPKHLITATGQRVTLRCSPRSGDLSVYWYQQSLDQGLQFLIQYYNGEERAKGNILERFSAQQFPDLHSELNLSSLELGDSALYFCASSTTQGADQAFFGQGTRLTVV.

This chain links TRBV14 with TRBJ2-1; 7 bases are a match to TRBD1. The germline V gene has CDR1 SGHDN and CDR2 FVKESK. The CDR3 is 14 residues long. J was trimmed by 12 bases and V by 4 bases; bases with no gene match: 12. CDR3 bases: TGTGCCAGCAGCCGCCTACAGGGGACGATTGTGCAGTTCTTC. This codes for CASSRLQGTIVQFF.